In this sample, the clone carrying this T cell receptor (beta chain) turned up a few times. Out of 10 ml of fresh peripheral blood came the PBMCs. The entry originates in a study of T cells in Graves' hyperthyroidism and ophthalmopathy. For the study at large: The blood sample was taken at first diagnosis, before treatment began.

Regions amplified from RNA transcripts were the TCR beta CDR3 regions. A set of HTBI primers served as the primers for a first-round RT-PCR of the TCR CDR3. Using its own MiXCR run on the multiplex PCR reads, TCRdb lists one record per CDR3 protein. The sample contains 450,000 to 650,000 distinct CDR3 sequences, roughly 20% of which appear only once. The source of this sequence is a man younger than 35 with Graves' hyperthyroidism. Sequenced input: blood.

CDR3 nucleotide sequence: TGTGCCAGCAGTGACAGCCTCAGGGGGGACTCCTACGAGCAGTACTTC. This sequence encodes CASSDSLRGDSYEQYF. The chain uses TRBV2 and TRBJ2-7, with D maybe TRBD1 (7 bases). There are 16 residues in the CDR3. Germline lookup yields CDR1 SNHLY and CDR2 FYNNEI. V lost 3 bases to trimming and J lost 0 bases, with 15 bases between them.